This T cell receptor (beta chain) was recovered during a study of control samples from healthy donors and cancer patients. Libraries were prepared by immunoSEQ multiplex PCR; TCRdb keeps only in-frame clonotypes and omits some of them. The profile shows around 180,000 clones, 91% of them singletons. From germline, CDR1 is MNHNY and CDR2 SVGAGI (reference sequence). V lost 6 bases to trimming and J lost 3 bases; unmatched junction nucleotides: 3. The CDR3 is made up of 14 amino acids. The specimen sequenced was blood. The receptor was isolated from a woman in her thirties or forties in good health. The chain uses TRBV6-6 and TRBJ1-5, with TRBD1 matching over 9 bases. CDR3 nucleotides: TGTGCCAGCAGAGGACAGGGGAACAATCAGCCCCAGCATTTT. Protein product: CASRGQGNNQPQHF.